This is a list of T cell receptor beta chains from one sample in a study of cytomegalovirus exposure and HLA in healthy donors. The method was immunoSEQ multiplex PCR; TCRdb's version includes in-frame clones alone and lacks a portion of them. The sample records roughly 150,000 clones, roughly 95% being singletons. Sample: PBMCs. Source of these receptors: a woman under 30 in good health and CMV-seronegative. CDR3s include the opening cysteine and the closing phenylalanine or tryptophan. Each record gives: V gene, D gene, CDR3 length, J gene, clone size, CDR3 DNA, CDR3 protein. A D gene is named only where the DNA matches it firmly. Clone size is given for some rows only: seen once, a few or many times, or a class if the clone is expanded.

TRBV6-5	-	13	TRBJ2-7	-	TGTGCCAGCAGCCGCGGGACAGTATACGAGCAGTACTTC	CASSRGTVYEQYF
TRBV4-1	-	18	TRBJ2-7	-	TGCGCCAGCAGCCAAGATCGCGTCAGACTAACCCCGTCCTACGAGCAGTACTTC	CASSQDRVRLTPSYEQYF
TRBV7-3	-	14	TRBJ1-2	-	TGTGCCAGCAGCTTCGACAGCACTAACTATGGCTACACCTTC	CASSFDSTNYGYTF
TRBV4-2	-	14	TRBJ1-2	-	TGTGCCAGCAGCCCCGATGGGACATCCTATGGCTACACCTTC	CASSPDGTSYGYTF
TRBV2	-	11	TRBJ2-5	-	TGTGCCAGCCAACTAGGGGAGACCCAGTACTTC	CASQLGETQYF
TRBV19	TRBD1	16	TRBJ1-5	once	TGTGCCAGTAGTATGGGGACAGGGAATAGCAATCAGCCCCAGCATTTT	CASSMGTGNSNQPQHF
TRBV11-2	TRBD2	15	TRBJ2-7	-	TGTGCCAGCAGCTTAGAAAGCGGGGGGGCCTACGAGCAGTACTTC	CASSLESGGAYEQYF
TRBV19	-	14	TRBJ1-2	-	TGTGCCAGTAGTGTCGTCAGGGCAAACTATGGCTACACCTTC	CASSVVRANYGYTF
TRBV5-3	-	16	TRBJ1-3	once	TGTGCCAGAAGTAGCGCGAGGATTGTGGGTTTAAACACCATATATTTT	CARSSARIVGLNTIYF
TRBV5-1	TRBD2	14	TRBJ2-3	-	TGCGCCAGCAGCTCGGGGGGGAGCACAGATACGCAGTATTTT	CASSSGGSTDTQYF
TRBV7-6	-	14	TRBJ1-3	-	TGTGCCAGCAGCTCTTCCCCTACGGGAAACACCATATATTTT	CASSSSPTGNTIYF
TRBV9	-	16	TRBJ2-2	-	TGTGCCAGCAGCTCAATGGGGGCTGTGAACACCGGGGAGCTGTTTTTT	CASSSMGAVNTGELFF
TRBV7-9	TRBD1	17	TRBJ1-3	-	TGTGCCAGCAGCCCCGAGACAGGGGCCCTCTCTGGAAACACCATATATTTT	CASSPETGALSGNTIYF
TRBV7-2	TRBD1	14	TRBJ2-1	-	TGTGCCAGCAGCTTCTTTAGACAGGGGAATGAGCAGTTCTTC	CASSFFRQGNEQFF
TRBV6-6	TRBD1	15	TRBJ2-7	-	TGTGCCAGCAGTTACCGGACAGGGGGCGGGTACGAGCAGTACTTC	CASSYRTGGGYEQYF
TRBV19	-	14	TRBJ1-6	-	TGTGCCAGTAGTCCCGGGGGGCCTCAATCACCCCTCCACTTT	CASSPGGPQSPLHF
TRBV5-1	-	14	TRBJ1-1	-	TGCGCCAGCAGCTTGGACAGACAGAACACTGAAGCTTTCTTT	CASSLDRQNTEAFF
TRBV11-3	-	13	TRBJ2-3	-	TGTGCCAGCAGCCCCGGACAGACAAATACGCAGTATTTT	CASSPGQTNTQYF
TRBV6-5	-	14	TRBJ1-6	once	TGTGCCAGCAGCCTCGGACAGATTAATTCACCCCTCCACTTT	CASSLGQINSPLHF
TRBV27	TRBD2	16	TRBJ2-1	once	TGTGCCAGCAGTGTGACTAGCGGGGGGGCATACAATGAGCAGTTCTTC	CASSVTSGGAYNEQFF
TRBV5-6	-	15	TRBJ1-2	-	TGTGCCAGCAGCTTGGGACAGGTACTGGACTATGGCTACACCTTC	CASSLGQVLDYGYTF
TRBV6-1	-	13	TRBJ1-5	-	TGTGCCAGCAGTGAAGGGGGCACTCAGCCCCAGCATTTT	CASSEGGTQPQHF
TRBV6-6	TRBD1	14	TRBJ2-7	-	TGTGCCAGCAGGCGGACAGGGTCTACGTACGAGCAGTACTTC	CASRRTGSTYEQYF
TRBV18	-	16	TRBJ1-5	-	TGTGCCAGCTCACCTCGTAGAGACGGAGCGAAGGGAGCCCAGCATTTT	CASSPRRDGAKGAQHF
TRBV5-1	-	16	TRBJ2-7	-	TGCGCCAGCAGCTTGGTGGTTACACCTTCTCCCTACGAGCAGTACTTC	CASSLVVTPSPYEQYF
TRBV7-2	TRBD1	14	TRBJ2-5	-	TGTGCCAGCAGCAAGGGACAGAAGCAAGAGACCCAGTACTTC	CASSKGQKQETQYF
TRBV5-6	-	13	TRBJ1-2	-	TGTGCCAGCAGCCCGGGGGTGAACTATGGCTACACCTTC	CASSPGVNYGYTF
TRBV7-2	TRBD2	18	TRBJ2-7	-	TGTGCCAGCAGCTTAGCGCTTAGCGGGGGGGCTTCTTACTACGAGCAGTACTTC	CASSLALSGGASYYEQYF
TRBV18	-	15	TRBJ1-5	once	TGTGCCAGCTCACCACAAGCGGGGGAGGGTCAGCCCCAGCATTTT	CASSPQAGEGQPQHF
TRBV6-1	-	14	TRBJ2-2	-	TGTGCCAGCACTCTCTACTCGAACACCGGGGAGCTGTTTTTT	CASTLYSNTGELFF
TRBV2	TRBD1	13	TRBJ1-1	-	TGTGCCAGCAGGGGGACAGGGAGCCCTGAAGCTTTCTTT	CASRGTGSPEAFF
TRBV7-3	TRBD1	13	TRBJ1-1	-	TGTGCCAGCAGATTGACAGGGGGGACTGAAGCTTTCTTT	CASRLTGGTEAFF
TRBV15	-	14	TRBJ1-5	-	TGTGCCACCAGCTCTGAGGGTTGGGATCAGCCCCAGCATTTT	CATSSEGWDQPQHF
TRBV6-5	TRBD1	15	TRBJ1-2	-	TGTGCCAGCAGGTCCGGACAGGGGGCGCGATATGGCTACACCTTC	CASRSGQGARYGYTF
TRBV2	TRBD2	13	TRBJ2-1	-	TGTGCCATCCCTAGCGGGGCCAACAATGAGCAGTTCTTC	CAIPSGANNEQFF
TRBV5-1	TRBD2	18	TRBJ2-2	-	TGCGCCAGCAGCTTGGTGCTAGCGGGGGGATCGAACACCGGGGAGCTGTTTTTT	CASSLVLAGGSNTGELFF
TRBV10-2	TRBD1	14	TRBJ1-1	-	TGCGCCAGCCGGCCAGGGGGCGGGGGCACTGAAGCTTTCTTT	CASRPGGGGTEAFF
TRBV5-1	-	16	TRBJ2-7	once	TGCGCCAGCAGCTTGGGGAACCCAGGAGGGGATTACGAGCAGTACTTC	CASSLGNPGGDYEQYF
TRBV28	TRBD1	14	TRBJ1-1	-	TGTGCCAGCAGTCGTGGGACAGGGTCCACTGAAGCTTTCTTT	CASSRGTGSTEAFF
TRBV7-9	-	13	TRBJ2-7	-	TGTGCCAGCAGCTTAGCGGCCTCCTACGAGCAGTACTTC	CASSLAASYEQYF
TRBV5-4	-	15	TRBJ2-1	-	TGTGCCAGCAGACTAACACTGGAACCTTACAATGAGCAGTTCTTC	CASRLTLEPYNEQFF
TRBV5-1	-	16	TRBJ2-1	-	TGCGCCAGCAGCTTGGCGATAGGGGGAAGCTACAATGAGCAGTTCTTC	CASSLAIGGSYNEQFF
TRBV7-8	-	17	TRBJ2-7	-	TGTGCCAGCAGCCAAGGGAGGGACAACCTCAACAGCTACGAGCAGTACTTC	CASSQGRDNLNSYEQYF
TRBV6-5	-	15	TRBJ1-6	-	TGTGCCAGCAGTCCGACAGACTCCTATAATTCACCCCTCCACTTT	CASSPTDSYNSPLHF
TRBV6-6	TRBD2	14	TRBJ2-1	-	TGTGCCAGCAGGGCGGTAGCGGGGAGGGAGGGGCAGTTCTTC	CASRAVAGREGQFF
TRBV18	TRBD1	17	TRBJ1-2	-	TGTGCCAGCTCACCACCGCAGGGGGCCCTCATTAACTATGGCTACACCTTC	CASSPPQGALINYGYTF
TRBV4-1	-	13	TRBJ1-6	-	TGCGCCAGCAGCCAAGCGGTCCATTCACCCCTCCACTTT	CASSQAVHSPLHF
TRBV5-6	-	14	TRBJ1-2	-	TGTGCCAGCAGCTTGGTAGGGGTCATACGTGGCTACACCTTC	CASSLVGVIRGYTF
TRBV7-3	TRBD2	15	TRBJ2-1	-	TGTGCCAGCAGCACAACTAGCGGGGCCTACAATGAGCAGTTCTTC	CASSTTSGAYNEQFF
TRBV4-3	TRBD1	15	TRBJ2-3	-	TGCGCCAGCAGCCAAGGACAGGGGGCCACAGATACGCAGTATTTT	CASSQGQGATDTQYF
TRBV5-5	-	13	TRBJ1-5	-	TGTGCCAGCAGCCGCGCAGGGGACCAGCCCCAGCATTTT	CASSRAGDQPQHF
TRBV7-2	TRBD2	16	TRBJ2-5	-	TGTGCCAGCAGCCCCCTAGCGGGGGCCCTACGGGAGACCCAGTACTTC	CASSPLAGALRETQYF
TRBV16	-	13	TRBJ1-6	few	TGTGCCAGCAGCCAAATATATAATTCACCCCTCCACTTT	CASSQIYNSPLHF
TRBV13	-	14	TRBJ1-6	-	TGTGCCAGCAGCGGATATGGGGGGAAATCACCCCTCCACTTT	CASSGYGGKSPLHF
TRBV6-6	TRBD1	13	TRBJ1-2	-	TGTGCCAGCACCATTGACAGGGGCGGCGGCTACACCTTC	CASTIDRGGGYTF